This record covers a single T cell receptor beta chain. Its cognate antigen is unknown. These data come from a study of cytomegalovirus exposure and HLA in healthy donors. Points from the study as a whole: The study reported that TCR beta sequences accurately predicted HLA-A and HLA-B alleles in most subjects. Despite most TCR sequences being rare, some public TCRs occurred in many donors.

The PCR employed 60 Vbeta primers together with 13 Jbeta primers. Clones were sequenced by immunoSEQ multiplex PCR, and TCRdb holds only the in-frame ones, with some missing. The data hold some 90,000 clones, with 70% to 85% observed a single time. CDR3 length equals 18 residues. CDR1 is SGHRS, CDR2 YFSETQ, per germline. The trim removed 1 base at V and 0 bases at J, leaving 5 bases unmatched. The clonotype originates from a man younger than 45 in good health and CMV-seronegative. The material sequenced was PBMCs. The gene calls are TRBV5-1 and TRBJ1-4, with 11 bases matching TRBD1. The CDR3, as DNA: TGCGCCAGCAGCTTGACGGACAGGGGGCATCCAACTAATGAAAAACTGTTTTTT. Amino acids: CASSLTDRGHPTNEKLFF.